This T cell receptor (beta chain) came from a study of T cells in Graves' hyperthyroidism and ophthalmopathy (dated by TCRdb to the late 2010s). Describing the broader study: Peripheral blood samples were taken at initial diagnosis, before any treatment was given. The 75 to 100 discovery patients were randomly split 7:3 into training and test sets. The study also compared thyroid tissue and blood T-cell repertoires from about 6 Graves' hyperthyroidism patients. After sampling, hyperthyroidism patients received methimazole starting at 30 mg daily, and ophthalmopathy patients received high-dose intravenous methylprednisolone. To identify TCR V-J signatures that set the groups apart, the researchers used a discovery cohort of more than 95 patients, made up of around 42 with Graves' ophthalmopathy and 57 with stable Graves' hyperthyroidism. Prospective prediction of ophthalmopathy was tested in an independent validation cohort consisting of roughly 19 hyperthyroidism patients and more than 15 patients who later progressed to ophthalmopathy. The paper describes TCR Vbeta CDR3 sequencing of 135 peripheral blood samples, made up of under 50 ophthalmopathy patients, around 73 hyperthyroidism patients and 17 progressor patients.

This clonotype has at least ten counts. Its antigen is currently not known. Base qualities were left out, and no much larger clone turns up one base away. Moderately to severely active disease, a Clinical Activity Score of at least 3, a NOSPECS grade of at least 4, and a duration under 3 months were present in ophthalmopathy patients. Exclusion was applied to patients with uncontrolled infections, other autoimmune diseases, pregnancy or lactation. Diagnoses relied on clinical symptoms, serum thyroxine and TRAb, thyroid ultrasound and orbital computed tomography. Ficoll-Paque density gradient centrifugation was used to isolate PBMCs from approximately 10 ml of fresh peripheral blood. Trizol reagent was used to extract total RNA, and RNA quality was then checked on an Agilent 2100 Bioanalyzer. The TCR beta CDR3 regions were amplified from the RNA transcripts. A first-round RT-PCR of the TCR CDR3 used the HTBI primer set with the Qiagen OneStep RT-PCR kit. Libraries were constructed in a second round of multiplex PCR, after which size selection and purification were performed. Paired-end sequencing of the libraries was performed with 100 bp reads on an Illumina HiSeq2000. Per the source publication's procedure: SOAPnuke was used to process the raw data, removing reads that contained adapters or uncalled bases, had a mean Phred below 15, or lacked an exact match to the constant primer or identifier. High-quality paired reads were merged with COPE v1.2.5, and unique nucleotide sequences were defined as clonotypes. MiTCR v1.1 was used to align clonotypes to the IMGT TRBV, TRBD and TRBJ reference segments. The analysis was restricted to V-J combinations with a frequency above 0.0001, which together covered 99.2% of the repertoires. A TCS score was defined as the ratio of F50 (clonal expansion) to E x V (chaos), with BLOSUM62-based TCRdist applied between CDR3 peptides within each V-J. Welch's t-statistics and random forest reduced 500 to 650 V-J features to 13, which were used in a naive Bayes classifier (R e1071). The Morisita-Horn index was used to measure how similar the thyroid and blood repertoires were. TCRdb passed the public sequencing reads through fastp at Q25 and MiXCR, retaining productive beta sequences. Merged by CDR3 protein, the rows form single entries marked with the most common genes and DNA. For this entry, the V and J calls and clone size follow TCRdb and not the study's own pipeline. Within this sample are 600,000 to 700,000 distinct CDR3 sequences, with about 15% of them counted one time only. The top ten clones comprise around 4.5% of the sample.

Study-level results and caveats: Sample size was not statistically predetermined, and blinding of investigators to group allocation was not performed. A model built on a 13 V-J signature distinguished ophthalmopathy from stable hyperthyroidism, reaching around 87% sensitivity and about 81% specificity in cross-validation and 80%/75% in testing. Blood samples also contained most of the expanded thyroid clonotypes (frequency above 0.001), which suggests that blood repertoires may reflect thyroid immune responses. In validation, the model predicted progression to ophthalmopathy a median of roughly six months before onset, with over 60% sensitivity and 72.22% specificity.

From the cysteine through the phenylalanine, the CDR3 covers 15 amino acids. Just the 45-base CDR3 DNA is kept, in frame starting at base 1. Trimming costs V 2 bases and J 0 bases, and their ends lie 7 bases apart. Via the germline V gene, CDR1 is MNHEY and CDR2 SVGEGT. The sequencing sample was made of blood. The receptor was isolated from a woman aged 40 to 55 with Graves' ophthalmopathy. The sequence joins TRBV6-2 or TRBV6-3 to TRBJ2-2; no D gene is confidently identified. The nucleotides are TGTGCCAGCAGTTACATAGAGACGAACACCGGGGAGCTGTTTTTT. Its coded protein is CASSYIETNTGELFF.